The 20 T cell receptor beta chains listed next were all sequenced from one sample in a study of T-cell reconstitution after alpha-beta-depleted transplantation in children. Preparing the TCRbeta library involved the use of unique molecular identifiers. TCRdb processed the PCR reads anew with MiXCR; each CDR3 protein has one entry. The sample has fewer than 550,000 distinct CDR3 sequences, about 10% seen once. Sequenced material: PBMCs, mostly from graft donor cells, taken 180 days after TCRalphabeta/CD19-depleted stem cell transplant. The receptors stem from a female patient aged 2-10 years who had a stem cell transplant for aplastic anemia, so the T cells may come from the graft donor.

This clonotype turned up a few times. The chain carries TRBV6-2 or TRBV6-3 and TRBJ2-1; TRBD2 agrees at 10 bases. Germline V gene lookup returns CDR1 MNHEY and CDR2 SVGEGT. The CDR3 sequence is 20 residues long. With 0 bases clipped from V and 0 bases from J, the junction kept 11 bases outside the gene matches. The CDR3 nucleotides read TGTGCCAGCAGTTACTCAGGGAGGACTAGCGGACCCAGCTCCTACAATGAGCAGTTCTTC. Its protein product is CASSYSGRTSGPSSYNEQFF.

The sample holds a few counts of this clonotype. The chain employs TRBV29-1 and TRBJ2-3, with D perhaps TRBD1 (7 bases). The CDR3 covers 18 residues. Germline values: CDR1 SQVTM, CDR2 ANQGSEA. Between the trimmed V and J ends, which lost 1 base and 2 bases, there was a span of 22 bases. DNA of the CDR3: TGCAGCGTTGAAGGGGTTGCGTCCCAGGGGGGTTACACAGATACGCAGTATTTT. This translates into CSVEGVASQGGYTDTQYF.

The chain is built from TRBV6-1 and TRBJ2-3; D is uncertain. The CDR3 runs to 14 residues. Germline V CDR1 and CDR2: MNHNS, SASEGT. The V end lost 7 bases, the J end lost 0 bases, and 11 bases lay between the germline ends. In DNA form, the CDR3 reads TGTGCCAGCACCTCGCGGTACAGCACAGATACGCAGTATTTT. This translates into CASTSRYSTDTQYF.

The rearrangement uses TRBV18 and TRBJ2-1; TRBD1 agrees at 9 bases. The CDR3 covers 17 residues. The ends lost 4 bases at V and 7 bases at J; junction bases unmatched: 14. Germline CDR1 KGHSH, CDR2 LQKENI. The CDR3 DNA reads TGTGCCAGCTCACGAACTACGGGACAGGGAGGTCTAAATGAGCAGTTCTTC. Amino acid sequence: CASSRTTGQGGLNEQFF.

The V and J genes are TRBV7-2 and TRBJ2-1, with TRBD2 matching 13 bases. Germline loops: CDR1 SGHTA, CDR2 FQGNSA. CDR3 size: 17 residues. Losses at the gene ends were 0 bases for V and 3 bases for J; bases not matched to a gene: 2. This CDR3 is CASSLAGTSGIYNEQFF. The CDR3 DNA reads as TGTGCCAGCAGCTTAGCCGGGACTAGCGGGATCTACAATGAGCAGTTCTTC.

This chain joins TRBV7-2 and TRBJ2-7; possibly TRBD1 or TRBD2 for D (5 bases each). The germline gives CDR1 SGHTA, CDR2 FQGNSA. CDR3 size: 16 residues. Trimming took off 5 bases at V and 2 bases at J, with 19 bases between the two ends. The CDR3 protein is CASSPYGTAMAYEQYV. Here the CDR3 DNA reads TGTGCCAGCAGCCCCTACGGGACGGCGATGGCCTACGAGCAGTACGTC.

V and J are TRBV14 and TRBJ1-2; 7 nucleotides agree with TRBD1. In germline, CDR1 is SGHDN, CDR2 FVKESK. The trim removed 2 bases at V and 8 bases at J, leaving 5 bases unmatched. This CDR3 has 13 residues. The CDR3 reads CASSQQQGHGYTF. Here the CDR3 DNA reads TGTGCCAGCAGCCAACAACAGGGGCACGGCTACACCTTC. Full variable domain (rest looked up from reference TRBV14 and TRBJ1-2): EAGVTQFPSHSVIEKGQTVTLRCDPISGHDNLYWYRRVMGKEIKFLLHFVKESKQDESGMPNNRFLAERTGGTYSTLKVQPAELEDSGVYFCASSQQQGHGYTFGSGTRLTVV.

For the CDR3, the DNA is TGTGCCAGCAGCCCCGCCGGGGTAGGTGCTGAAGCTTTCTTT. Translation: CASSPAGVGAEAFF. The V gene is TRBV7-9, the J gene TRBJ1-1; D is unclear. The CDR3 has 14 amino acids. Germline values: CDR1 SEHNR, CDR2 FQNEAQ (reference sequence). V gave up 5 bases and J gave up 6 bases, with 16 bases separating them.

J is TRBJ2-5 and V is TRBV20-1; unclear D gene. This CDR3 contains 15 residues. V was shortened by 1 base and J by 2 bases, with 14 bases between the two germline ends. Germline V gene data show CDR1 as DFQATT and CDR2 as SNEGSKA (reference sequence). This chain's CDR3 is CSARVPGQAQETQYF. The CDR3 DNA sequence: TGCAGTGCTAGAGTCCCCGGGCAAGCACAAGAGACCCAGTACTTC.

This clonotype was counted ten times or more. V gene TRBV20-1 combines with J gene TRBJ2-7; possible D gene TRBD1, 6 bases. Germline CDR1 DFQATT, CDR2 SNEGSKA (reference sequence). V dropped 0 bases and J dropped 0 bases, with 6 bases sitting between them. This CDR3 has 13 amino acids. CDR3 protein: CSAREDSSYEQYV. The CDR3 bases are TGCAGTGCTAGAGAGGACAGCTCCTACGAGCAGTACGTC.

A few counts support this clonotype. The chain employs TRBV12-5 and TRBJ2-1; D is perhaps TRBD2 (6 bases). Looked up from germline, CDR1 is LGHNT and CDR2 is FRNRAP. The length of the CDR3 is 16 residues. The V gene lost 1 base and the J gene lost 8 bases, with 18 bases spanning the gap. CDR3 nucleotide sequence: TGTGCTAGTGGTTTGGGAAGGGACTCCTTCGGCGATGAGCAGTTCTTC. This codes for CASGLGRDSFGDEQFF. Filled out from reference TRBV12-5 and TRBJ2-1, the complete variable domain reads DARVTQTPRHKVTEMGQEVTMRCQPILGHNTVFWYRQTMMQGLELLAYFRNRAPLDDSGMPKDRFSAEMPDATLATLKIQPSEPRDSAVYFCASGLGRDSFGDEQFFGPGTRLTVL.

This clonotype showed up just a few times. The rearrangement joins TRBV27 to TRBJ2-2; the match to TRBD1 covers 7 bases. CDR1 and CDR2 from the germline V gene are MNHEY and SMNVEV (reference sequence). The CDR3 totals 16 residues. Trimming at V came to 4 bases and at J to 2 bases, leaving 7 bases not matched to a gene. The CDR3 loop is CASSSRDSPNTGELFF. The CDR3 DNA reads as TGTGCCAGCAGTTCGAGGGACAGTCCAAACACCGGGGAGCTGTTTTTT.

The rearrangement joins TRBV7-2 to TRBJ2-5, with TRBD1 matching 8 bases. The V segment lost 6 bases and the J segment 1 base; nucleotides outside the gene matches: 7. The CDR3 covers 15 residues. Germline lookup yields CDR1 SGHTA and CDR2 FQGNSA. The CDR3 reads CASRSRQGCQETQYF. The DNA for the CDR3 is TGTGCCAGCAGGTCAAGACAGGGGTGCCAAGAGACCCAGTACTTC.

The chain uses TRBV7-7 and TRBJ2-2, with 16 bases aligning to TRBD2. The CDR3 contains 20 residues. CDR1 is SSHAT and CDR2 is FNYEAQ in the germline V gene (reference sequence). Trimming cost V 5 bases and J 3 bases; bases outside gene matches: 12. The CDR3 sequence is CASSPIPGLAGGMYTGELFF. The CDR3 coding sequence is TGTGCCAGCAGCCCGATTCCGGGACTAGCGGGAGGGATGTACACCGGGGAGCTGTTTTTT.

V is TRBV20-1 and J is TRBJ1-2; TRBD1 agrees at 11 bases. Trimming removed 3 bases from V and 0 bases from J; junction bases left unmatched: 12. The germline V gene encodes CDR1 DFQATT and CDR2 SNEGSKA (reference sequence). The CDR3 sequence is 18 residues long. CDR3 sequence: CSARAYPDRGHTNYGYTF. The DNA of the CDR3 is TGCAGTGCTAGGGCCTACCCGGACAGGGGGCATACTAACTATGGCTACACCTTC.

The chain has TRBV18 and TRBJ2-7; D perhaps matches TRBD1 (5 bases). The CDR3 covers 14 residues. The germline CDR1 and CDR2 sequences are KGHSH and LQKENI. The germline V and J ends were trimmed by 4 bases and 0 bases, with 10 bases remaining between them. CDR3 residues: CASSRETASYEQYF. The CDR3 region has the DNA TGTGCCAGCTCACGCGAGACAGCCTCCTACGAGCAGTACTTC.

The chain is built from TRBV11-2 and TRBJ2-1; no clear D. Trimming cost V 4 bases and J 15 bases, with 28 bases left between them. The CDR3 contains 16 residues. Germline V gene sequence: CDR1 SGHAT, CDR2 FQNNGV. Here the CDR3 DNA reads TGTGCCAGCAGCTGGAGACCTCAGAACTCCCCACTGGCGCTGTTCTTC. Protein sequence: CASSWRPQNSPLALFF.

The chain recombines TRBV24-1 with TRBJ2-3; D unclear. CDR3 length: 17 amino acids. Germline CDR1 and CDR2: KGHDR and SFDVKD. V lost 3 bases and J lost 2, with 17 bases in between. The CDR3 nucleotides are TGTGCCACCAGTGATCTTTTACCATCATGGGTCACAGATACGCAGTATTTT. Residues: CATSDLLPSWVTDTQYF.

The chain has TRBV28 and TRBJ2-2; 8 bases fit TRBD1. V lost 4 bases to trimming and J lost 4 bases; unmatched junction nucleotides: 5. This CDR3 is built from 15 residues. Germline CDR1 MDHEN, CDR2 SYDVKM. Here the CDR3 reads CASSWGQATTGELFF. The CDR3 DNA sequence: TGTGCCAGCAGTTGGGGACAGGCTACCACCGGGGAGCTGTTTTTT.

This clonotype was observed a few times. CDR3 protein: CASSYSRAGNNQPQHF. The CDR3, as DNA: TGTGCCAGCAGTTACTCGAGGGCAGGGAACAATCAGCCCCAGCATTTT. The rearrangement links TRBV6-5 to TRBJ1-5; a possible D gene is TRBD1 (5 bases). CDR3 size: 16 residues. CDR1 and CDR2 (germline): MNHEY, SVGAGI. Trimming stripped 0 bases from V and 3 bases from J, with 12 bases between.